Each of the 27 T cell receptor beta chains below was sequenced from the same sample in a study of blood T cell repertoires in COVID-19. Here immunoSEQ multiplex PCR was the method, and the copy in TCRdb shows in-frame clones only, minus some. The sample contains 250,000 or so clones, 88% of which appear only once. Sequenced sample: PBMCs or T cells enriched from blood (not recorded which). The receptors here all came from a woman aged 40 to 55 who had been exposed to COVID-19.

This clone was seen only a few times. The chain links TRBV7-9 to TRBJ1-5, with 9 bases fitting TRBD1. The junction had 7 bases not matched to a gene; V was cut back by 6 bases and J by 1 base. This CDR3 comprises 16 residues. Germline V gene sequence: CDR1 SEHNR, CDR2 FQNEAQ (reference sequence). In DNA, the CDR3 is TGTGCCAGCAGTCCCGGGACAGGGTCAAGCAATCAGCCCCAGCATTTT. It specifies CASSPGTGSSNQPQHF.

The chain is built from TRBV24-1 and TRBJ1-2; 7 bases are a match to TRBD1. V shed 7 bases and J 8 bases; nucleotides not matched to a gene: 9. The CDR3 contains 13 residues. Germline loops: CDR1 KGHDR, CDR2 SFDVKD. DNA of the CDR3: TGTGCCACCAGGGGGACAGACTCACTGGGCTACACCTTC. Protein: CATRGTDSLGYTF.

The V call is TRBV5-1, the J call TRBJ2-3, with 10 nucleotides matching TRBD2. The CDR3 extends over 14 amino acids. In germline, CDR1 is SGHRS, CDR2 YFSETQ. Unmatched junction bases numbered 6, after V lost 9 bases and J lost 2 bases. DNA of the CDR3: TGCGCCACCAAGCGGGGGGGCAACACAGATACGCAGTATTTT. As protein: CATKRGGNTDTQYF.

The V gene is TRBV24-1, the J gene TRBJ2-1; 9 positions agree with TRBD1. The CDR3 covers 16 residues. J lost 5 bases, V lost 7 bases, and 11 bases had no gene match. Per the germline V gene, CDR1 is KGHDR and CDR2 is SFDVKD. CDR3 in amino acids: CATSDAGTGIHNEQFF. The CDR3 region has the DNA TGTGCCACCAGCGACGCCGGGACAGGGATTCACAATGAGCAGTTCTTC.

DNA for the CDR3: TGTGCCAGTGGCCAGGGAGGCGGAAACACCATATATTTT. Translating it yields CASGQGGGNTIYF. The chain carries TRBV19 and TRBJ1-3; TRBD1 might be the D (5 bases). V lost 8 bases and J lost 4, with 12 bases in between. This CDR3 has 13 amino acids. Germline assignment: CDR1 LNHDA and CDR2 SQIVND (reference sequence).

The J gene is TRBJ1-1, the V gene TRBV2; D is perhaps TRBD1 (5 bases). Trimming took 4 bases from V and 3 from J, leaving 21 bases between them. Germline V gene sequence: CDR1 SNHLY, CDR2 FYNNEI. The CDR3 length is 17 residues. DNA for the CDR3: TGTGCCAGCAGTGCCCTATCGACAGAGACCAGAGACACTGAAGCTTTCTTT. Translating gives CASSALSTETRDTEAFF.

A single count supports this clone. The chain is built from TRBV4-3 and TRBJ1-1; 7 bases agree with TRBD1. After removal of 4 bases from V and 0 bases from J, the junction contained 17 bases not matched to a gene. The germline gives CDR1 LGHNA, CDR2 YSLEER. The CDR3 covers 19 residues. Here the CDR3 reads CASSRTSKGTAFMNTEAFF. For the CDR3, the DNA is TGCGCCAGCAGCCGGACCTCGAAGGGGACAGCTTTCATGAACACTGAAGCTTTCTTT.

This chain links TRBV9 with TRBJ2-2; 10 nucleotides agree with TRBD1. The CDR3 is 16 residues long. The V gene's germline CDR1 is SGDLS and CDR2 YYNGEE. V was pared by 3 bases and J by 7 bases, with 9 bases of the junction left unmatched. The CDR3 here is CASSAGTGDYGGELFF. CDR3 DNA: TGTGCCAGCAGCGCCGGGACAGGGGATTATGGCGGGGAGCTGTTTTTT.

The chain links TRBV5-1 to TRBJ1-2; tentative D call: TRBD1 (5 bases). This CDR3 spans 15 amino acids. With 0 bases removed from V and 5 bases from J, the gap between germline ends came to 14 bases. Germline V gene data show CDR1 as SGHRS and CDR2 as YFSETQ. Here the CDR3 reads CASSLAQGGMYGYTF. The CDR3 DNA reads TGCGCCAGCAGCTTGGCGCAGGGTGGGATGTATGGCTACACCTTC.

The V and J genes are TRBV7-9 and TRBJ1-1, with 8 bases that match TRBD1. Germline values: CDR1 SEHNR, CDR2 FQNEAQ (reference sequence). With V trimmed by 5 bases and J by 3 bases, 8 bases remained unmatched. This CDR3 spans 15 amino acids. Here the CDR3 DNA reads TGTGCCAGCAGCGCCCGGACAGGGAACGACACTGAAGCTTTCTTT. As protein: CASSARTGNDTEAFF.

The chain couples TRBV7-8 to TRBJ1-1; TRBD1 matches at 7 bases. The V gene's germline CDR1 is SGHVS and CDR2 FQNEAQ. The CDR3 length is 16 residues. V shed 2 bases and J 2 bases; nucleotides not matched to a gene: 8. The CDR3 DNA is TGTGCCAGCAGCTTAAGGCTAACAGGGGTAAACACTGAAGCTTTCTTT. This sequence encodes CASSLRLTGVNTEAFF.

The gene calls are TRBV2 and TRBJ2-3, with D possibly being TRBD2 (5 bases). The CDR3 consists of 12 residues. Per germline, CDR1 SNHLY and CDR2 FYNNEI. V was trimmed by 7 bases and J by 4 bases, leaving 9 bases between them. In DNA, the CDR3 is TGTGCCAGCATCCTAGCTCCAGATACGCAGTATTTT. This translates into CASILAPDTQYF.

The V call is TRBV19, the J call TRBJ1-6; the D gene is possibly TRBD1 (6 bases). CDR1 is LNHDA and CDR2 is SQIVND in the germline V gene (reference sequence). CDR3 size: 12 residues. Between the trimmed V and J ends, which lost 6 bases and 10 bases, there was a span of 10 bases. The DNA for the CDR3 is TGTGCCAGTAGGCAGGGGCGGTCACCCCTCCACTTT. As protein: CASRQGRSPLHF.

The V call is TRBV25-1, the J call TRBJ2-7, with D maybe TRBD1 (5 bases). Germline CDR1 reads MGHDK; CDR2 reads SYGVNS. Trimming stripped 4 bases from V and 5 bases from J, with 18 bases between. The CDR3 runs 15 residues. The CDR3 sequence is CASSGSGLDSDEQYV. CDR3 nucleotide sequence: TGTGCCAGCAGTGGGTCAGGGTTGGATTCGGACGAGCAGTACGTC.

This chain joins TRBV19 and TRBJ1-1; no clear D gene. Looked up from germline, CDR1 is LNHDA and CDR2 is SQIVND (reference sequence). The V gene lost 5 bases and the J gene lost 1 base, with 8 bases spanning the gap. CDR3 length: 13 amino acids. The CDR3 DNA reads TGTGCCAGTAGTTACAGACCGAACACTGAAGCTTTCTTT. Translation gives CASSYRPNTEAFF.

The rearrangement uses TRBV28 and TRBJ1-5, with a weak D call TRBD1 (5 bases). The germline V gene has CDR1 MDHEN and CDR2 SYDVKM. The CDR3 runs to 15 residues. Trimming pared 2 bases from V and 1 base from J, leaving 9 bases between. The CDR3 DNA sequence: TGTGCCAGCAGTTTAGACAGCAGGAGCAATCAGCCCCAGCATTTT. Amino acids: CASSLDSRSNQPQHF. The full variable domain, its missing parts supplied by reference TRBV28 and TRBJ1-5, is DVKVTQSSRYLVKRTGEKVFLECVQDMDHENMFWYRQDPGLGLRLIYFSYDVKMKEKGDIPEGYSVSREKKERFSLILESASTNQTSMYLCASSLDSRSNQPQHFGDGTRLSIL.

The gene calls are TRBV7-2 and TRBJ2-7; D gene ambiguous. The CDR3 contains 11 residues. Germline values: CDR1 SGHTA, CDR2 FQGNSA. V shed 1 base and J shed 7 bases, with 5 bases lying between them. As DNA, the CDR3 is TGTGCCAGCAGCTTAGGCCGGGAGCAGTACTTC. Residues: CASSLGREQYF.

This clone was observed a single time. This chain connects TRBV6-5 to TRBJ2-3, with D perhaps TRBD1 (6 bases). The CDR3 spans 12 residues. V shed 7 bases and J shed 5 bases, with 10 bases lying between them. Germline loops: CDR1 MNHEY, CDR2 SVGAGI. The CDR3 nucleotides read TGTGCCAGCAAACAGGGTGGAGATACGCAGTATTTT. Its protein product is CASKQGGDTQYF.

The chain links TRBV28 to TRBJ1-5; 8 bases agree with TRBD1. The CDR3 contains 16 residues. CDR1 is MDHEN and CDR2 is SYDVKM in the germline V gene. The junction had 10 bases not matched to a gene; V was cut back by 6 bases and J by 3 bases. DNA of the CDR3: TGTGCCAGCAGCCGTAGACAGGGGACTTTCAATCAGCCCCAGCATTTT. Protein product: CASSRRQGTFNQPQHF.

CDR3 bases: TGCGCCAGCAGCTTGGGTCCGCGACAGTCTAACTATGGCTACACCTTC. Translated, it gives CASSLGPRQSNYGYTF. The chain joins TRBV5-1 to TRBJ1-2, with D perhaps matching TRBD1 (5 bases). Per the germline V gene, CDR1 is SGHRS and CDR2 is YFSETQ. V lost 0 bases and J lost 0, with 12 bases in between. There are 16 residues in the CDR3. Based on the CDR3 plus reference TRBV5-1 and TRBJ1-2, the full variable domain is KAGVTQTPRYLIKTRGQQVTLSCSPISGHRSVSWYQQTPGQGLQFLFEYFSETQRNKGNFPGRFSGRQFSNSRSEMNVSTLELGDSALYLCASSLGPRQSNYGYTFGSGTRLTVV.

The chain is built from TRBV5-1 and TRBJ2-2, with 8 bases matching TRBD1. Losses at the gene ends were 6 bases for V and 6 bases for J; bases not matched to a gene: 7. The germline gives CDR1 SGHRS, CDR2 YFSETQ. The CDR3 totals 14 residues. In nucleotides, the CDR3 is TGCGCCAGCACTGAGGACAGGGAGGCCGGGGAGCTGTTTTTT. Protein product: CASTEDREAGELFF.

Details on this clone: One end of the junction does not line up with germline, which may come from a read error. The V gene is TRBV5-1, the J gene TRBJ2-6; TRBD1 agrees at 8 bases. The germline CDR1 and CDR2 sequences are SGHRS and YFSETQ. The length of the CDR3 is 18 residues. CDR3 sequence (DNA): TGTGCCAGCAGCTTACAACAGGGGGAATTTGTGGGGGCCAACGTCCTGACTTTC. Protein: CASSLQQGEFVGANVLTF. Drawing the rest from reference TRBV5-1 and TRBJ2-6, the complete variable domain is KAGVTQTPRYLIKTRGQQVTLSCSPISGHRSVSWYQQTPGQGLQFLFEYFSETQRNKGNFPGRFSGRQFSNSRSEMNVSTLELGDSALYLCASSLQQGEFVGANVLTFGAGSRLTVL.

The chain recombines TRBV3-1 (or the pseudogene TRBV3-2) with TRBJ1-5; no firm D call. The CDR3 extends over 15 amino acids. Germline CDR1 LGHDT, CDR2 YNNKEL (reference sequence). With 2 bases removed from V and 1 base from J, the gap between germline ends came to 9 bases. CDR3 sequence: CASSQSYSSNQPQHF. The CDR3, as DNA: TGTGCCAGCAGCCAATCGTACAGCAGCAATCAGCCCCAGCATTTT.

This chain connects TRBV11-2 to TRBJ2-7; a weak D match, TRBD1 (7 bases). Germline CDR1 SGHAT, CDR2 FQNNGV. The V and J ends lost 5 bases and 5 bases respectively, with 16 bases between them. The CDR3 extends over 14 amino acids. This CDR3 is CASSPGGSSHEQYF. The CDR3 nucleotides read TGTGCCAGCAGCCCAGGGGGGAGTAGCCACGAGCAGTACTTC.

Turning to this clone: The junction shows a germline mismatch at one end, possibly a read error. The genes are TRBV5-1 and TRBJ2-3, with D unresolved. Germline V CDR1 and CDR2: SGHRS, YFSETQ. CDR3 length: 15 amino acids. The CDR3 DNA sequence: TGTGCCAGCAGCGTCGCCCCGAGTCCCACAGATACGCAGTATTTT. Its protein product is CASSVAPSPTDTQYF.

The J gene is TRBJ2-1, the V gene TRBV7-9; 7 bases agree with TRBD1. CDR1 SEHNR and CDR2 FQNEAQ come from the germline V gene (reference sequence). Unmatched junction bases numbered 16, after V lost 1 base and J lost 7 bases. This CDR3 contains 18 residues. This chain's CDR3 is CASSLETGPEDHSNEQFF. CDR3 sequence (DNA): TGTGCCAGCAGCTTAGAGACAGGGCCGGAGGACCACTCTAATGAGCAGTTCTTC.

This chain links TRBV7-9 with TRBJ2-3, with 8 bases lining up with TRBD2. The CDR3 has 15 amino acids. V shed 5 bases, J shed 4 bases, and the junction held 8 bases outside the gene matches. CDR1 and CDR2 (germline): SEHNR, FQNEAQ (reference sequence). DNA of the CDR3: TGTGCCAGCAGCCCCCGGACTAGCAGGGCAGATACGCAGTATTTT. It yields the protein CASSPRTSRADTQYF.